The sequence of this T cell receptor beta chain was determined in a study of OX40 agonist ivuxolimab in advanced cancers. TCRdb keeps only in-frame clones here, not all; method: immunoSEQ multiplex PCR. The sample shows tens of thousands of clones, about nine tenths of them seen only once. The V and J ends lost 4 bases and 3 bases respectively, with 6 bases between them. There are 12 residues in the CDR3. The V gene's germline CDR1 is MNHNS and CDR2 SASEGT. The rearrangement uses TRBV6-1 and TRBJ1-1; the D gene is possibly TRBD1 (5 bases). Sequenced here: CD4+ or CD8+ T cells sorted from blood, sampled in a trial of the OX40 agonist ivuxolimab. The TCR originated in an adult with an advanced solid tumor such as melanoma, head and neck, liver or kidney cancer. CDR3: CASSGGDTEAFF. The CDR3 DNA reads TGTGCCAGCAGTGGGGGGGACACTGAAGCTTTCTTT.